This T cell receptor (beta chain) appears in the sequencing data of a study of T cell changes during pregnancy in multiple sclerosis. Only in-frame clones appear in the TCRdb table, and some are missing; sequencing was by immunoSEQ multiplex PCR. This sample has tens of thousands of clones, with 90% to 95% found just once. CDR3 length: 13 amino acids. Trimming left V 1 base short and J 5 bases short, with 9 bases between. Germline V CDR1 and CDR2: GTSNPN, SVGIG (reference sequence). This clonotype was sampled from a female donor with multiple sclerosis, enrolled in a pregnancy study. The sequences come from CD4+ T cells from peripheral blood mononuclear cells, collected in the first trimester of pregnancy. The chain links TRBV30 to TRBJ2-1; D perhaps matches TRBD1 (5 bases). The CDR3 DNA follows: TGTGCCTGGAGTGGTGGGGCAAACAATGAGCAGTTCTTC. Translating gives CAWSGGANNEQFF. Complete variable domain (other parts from reference TRBV30 and TRBJ2-1): SQTIHQWPATLVQPVGSPLSLECTVEGTSNPNLYWYRQAAGRGLQLLFYSVGIGQISSEVPQNLSASRPQDRQFILSSKKLLLSDSGFYLCAWSGGANNEQFFGPGTRLTVL.